These 26 T cell receptor beta chains came from one sample sequenced in a study of human T cells and chemical hapten exposure. The time point denotes: patch test 1, 2 weeks after DPC sensitization. Stated treatment: therapeutic diphenylcyclopropenone sensitization with weekly scalp DPC. In TCRdb, the RACE reads were re-called with MiXCR into one record per CDR3 protein. The sample yields 95,000 to 150,000 distinct CDR3 sequences, around 15% seen once. The material sequenced was whole blood, taken in connection with sensitization to the hapten diphenylcyclopropenone (DPC). The receptors come from a man aged 18 to 30 with alopecia areata. Some clones in this sample may be carry-over from other donors' samples.

The chain recombines TRBV18 with TRBJ1-1; unclear D gene. The CDR3 consists of 15 residues. Looked up from germline, CDR1 is KGHSH and CDR2 is LQKENI. Trimming took off 3 bases at V and 1 base at J, with 12 bases between the two ends. Here the CDR3 reads CASSPRVSGNTEAFF. CDR3 bases: TGTGCCAGCTCACCCCGGGTCTCGGGGAACACTGAAGCTTTCTTT.

The chain is built from TRBV20-1 and TRBJ2-1; D not resolved. The germline V gene encodes CDR1 DFQATT and CDR2 SNEGSKA (reference sequence). The germline V and J ends were trimmed by 6 bases and 8 bases, with 8 bases remaining between them. This CDR3 spans 10 amino acids. DNA for the CDR3: TGCAGTGCCCCCAACCATGAGCAGTTCTTC. Its translation: CSAPNHEQFF.

The rearrangement uses TRBV18 and TRBJ2-7; tentatively, D is TRBD2 (5 bases). Germline CDR1 and CDR2: KGHSH and LQKENI. The CDR3 sequence is 13 residues long. The V end lost 1 base, the J end lost 5 bases, and 9 bases lay between the germline ends. This CDR3 reads CASSPLRADEQYV. In nucleotides, the CDR3 is TGTGCCAGCTCACCACTGAGGGCGGACGAGCAGTACGTC.

CDR3 nucleotide sequence: TGTGCCAGCCAGAATACCTATAATTCACCCCTCCACTTT. Translated, it gives CASQNTYNSPLHF. The V call is TRBV3-1, the J call TRBJ1-6, with no clear D. The CDR3 sequence is 13 residues long. Trimming shortened V by 8 bases and J by 2 bases, and 7 bases separated the two germline ends. Germline V CDR1 and CDR2: LGHDT, YNNKEL (reference sequence).

This clonotype was counted at least ten times. The chain recombines TRBV4-3 with TRBJ1-6; D gene unclear. The CDR3 is 14 residues long. CDR1 and CDR2 (germline): LGHNA, YSLEER. Trimming removed 0 bases at V and 4 bases at J, with 4 bases between. The CDR3 nucleotides are TGCGCCAGCAGCCAAGAGTTTTATAATTCACCCCTCCACTTT. Translating it yields CASSQEFYNSPLHF.

The V and J genes are TRBV29-1 and TRBJ2-5, with D unclear. Germline assignment: CDR1 SQVTM and CDR2 ANQGSEA. This CDR3 is 13 amino acids long. V was shortened by 4 bases and J by 3 bases, with 12 bases between the two germline ends. The CDR3 region is CSVGIREEETQYF. In nucleotides, the CDR3 is TGCAGCGTTGGTATAAGAGAGGAAGAGACCCAGTACTTC.

There are a few counts of this clonotype. The rearrangement joins TRBV4-2 to TRBJ2-7, with 13 nucleotides matching TRBD2. This CDR3 is built from 17 residues. With 1 base clipped from V and 5 bases from J, the junction kept 8 bases outside the gene matches. Germline CDR1 reads LGHNA; CDR2 reads YNFKEQ. The CDR3 DNA is TGTGCCAGCAGCCAAGGCCTACTAGCGGGGGGGCCGAACGAGCAGTACTTC. This translates into CASSQGLLAGGPNEQYF.

This clonotype was seen many times. The V call is TRBV7-9, the J call TRBJ2-6; the match to TRBD1 covers 7 bases. The CDR3 runs 17 residues. With V trimmed by 4 bases and J by 0 bases, 6 bases remained unmatched. The germline gives CDR1 SEHNR, CDR2 FQNEAQ (reference sequence). Here the CDR3 DNA reads TGTGCCAGCAGCTCGACAGGGTTAGTCTCTGGGGCCAACGTCCTGACTTTC. Its protein product is CASSSTGLVSGANVLTF.

This clonotype appeared many times. The chain employs TRBV28 and TRBJ2-7; D could derive from TRBD1 or TRBD2 (5 bases each). V was trimmed by 5 bases and J by 4 bases, leaving 18 bases between them. Looked up from germline, CDR1 is MDHEN and CDR2 is SYDVKM. The CDR3 runs to 15 residues. CDR3 protein: CASSPNARGSYEQYF. CDR3 bases: TGTGCCAGCAGTCCTAATGCTCGGGGCTCTTACGAGCAGTACTTC. Complete variable domain (other parts from reference TRBV28 and TRBJ2-7): DVKVTQSSRYLVKRTGEKVFLECVQDMDHENMFWYRQDPGLGLRLIYFSYDVKMKEKGDIPEGYSVSREKKERFSLILESASTNQTSMYLCASSPNARGSYEQYFGPGTRLTVT.

The table lists this clonotype with a few counts. The CDR3 protein is CASSRAGGGQPQHF. The CDR3 DNA reads TGTGCCAGCAGTCGGGCAGGGGGCGGTCAGCCCCAGCATTTT. The genes are TRBV12-3 or TRBV12-4 and TRBJ1-5, with TRBD1 matching 8 bases. The CDR3 is made up of 14 amino acids. The ends lost 5 bases at V and 6 bases at J; junction bases unmatched: 6.

This clonotype was picked up many times. The chain carries TRBV11-2 and TRBJ2-3; TRBD1 matches at 10 bases. CDR1 SGHAT and CDR2 FQNNGV come from the germline V gene. V gave up 0 bases and J gave up 2 bases; unmatched junction bases: 5. The CDR3 consists of 17 residues. The chain's CDR3 is CASSLEPGQGFTDTQYF. For the CDR3, the DNA is TGTGCCAGCAGCTTAGAGCCGGGACAGGGGTTCACAGATACGCAGTATTTT.

The CDR3 here is CSADRGYSTDTQYF. The CDR3 nucleotides are TGCAGTGCGGACAGAGGTTACAGCACAGATACGCAGTATTTT. The rearrangement links TRBV20-1 to TRBJ2-3; tentative D call: TRBD1 (6 bases). The V end was cut by 6 bases, the J end by 0 bases, with 13 bases between. The CDR3 is made up of 14 amino acids. Germline V gene data show CDR1 as DFQATT and CDR2 as SNEGSKA (reference sequence).

This CDR3 reads CASTFDSNTDTQYF. Here the CDR3 DNA reads TGTGCCAGCACCTTTGACAGTAACACAGATACGCAGTATTTT. The chain is built from TRBV3-1 and TRBJ2-3; possibly TRBD1 for D (5 bases). CDR1 and CDR2 (germline): LGHDT, YNNKEL (reference sequence). The CDR3 spans 14 residues. V was trimmed by 7 bases and J by 2 bases, leaving 13 bases between them.

The rearrangement joins TRBV12-3 or TRBV12-4 to TRBJ1-5; no clear D. Trimming took off 1 base at V and 7 bases at J, with 8 bases between the two ends. The CDR3 length is 13 residues. The CDR3 DNA is TGTGCCAGCAGTTTAGGGGAAAGGCAGCCCCAGCATTTT. This gives the protein CASSLGERQPQHF.

The chain recombines TRBV9 with TRBJ2-7; D is possibly TRBD1 (6 bases). The V end was cut by 4 bases, the J end by 2 bases, with 13 bases between. The CDR3 has 14 amino acids. Germline lookup yields CDR1 SGDLS and CDR2 YYNGEE. The CDR3 spells CASSSRGPPYEQYF. DNA for the CDR3: TGTGCCAGCAGCTCCAGGGGTCCCCCCTACGAGCAGTACTTC.

A remark on this clonotype: One end of the junction does not line up with germline, which may come from a read error. The rearrangement links TRBV4-1 to TRBJ2-7, with TRBD1 matching over 8 bases. The germline V gene encodes CDR1 MGHRA and CDR2 YSYEKL. The CDR3 covers 14 residues. The chain's CDR3 is CASSQKTGGGELYF. The DNA for the CDR3 is TGCGCCAGCAGCCAAAAAACAGGGGGTGGAGAGCTGTACTTC.

The V call is TRBV7-3, the J call TRBJ1-1; 7 positions agree with TRBD1. Per the germline V gene, CDR1 is SGHTA and CDR2 is FQGTGA. This CDR3 contains 23 residues. J gave up 2 bases and V 1 base, and 28 bases lay outside the gene matches. CDR3 nucleotides: TGTGCCAGCAGCTTAAACGGGGTCCGGGACAGCTTTCTCACCGCCCACGAAAACACTGAAGCTTTCTTT. It translates to CASSLNGVRDSFLTAHENTEAFF.

This clonotype was detected only a few times. The chain recombines TRBV6-2 or TRBV6-3 with TRBJ2-7, with D hard to call. The CDR3 has 15 amino acids. The germline V and J ends were trimmed by 2 bases and 0 bases, with 11 bases remaining between them. Germline CDR1 is MNHEY and CDR2 is SVGEGT. The CDR3 bases are TGTGCCAGCAGTTACACTACAGCATCCTCCTACGAGCAGTACTTC. Amino acid sequence: CASSYTTASSYEQYF.

The rearrangement joins TRBV28 to TRBJ2-3, with D hard to call. The CDR3 consists of 16 residues. Germline lookup yields CDR1 MDHEN and CDR2 SYDVKM. V was trimmed by 6 bases and J by 2 bases, leaving 18 bases between them. The CDR3 here is CASSQIALSFTDTQYF. The CDR3 region has the DNA TGTGCCAGCAGCCAAATAGCTCTAAGCTTCACAGATACGCAGTATTTT.

A few counts support this clonotype. The gene calls are TRBV11-2 and TRBJ2-6; D is tentatively TRBD1 or TRBD2 (6 bases each). The V gene lost 3 bases and the J gene lost 2 bases, with 11 bases spanning the gap. The germline CDR1 and CDR2 sequences are SGHAT and FQNNGV. The CDR3 is 16 residues long. CDR3 coding DNA: TGTGCCAGCAGCTTGTTGGGGGGCGCTGGGGCCAACGTCCTGACTTTC. This gives the protein CASSLLGGAGANVLTF.

The chain has TRBV28 and TRBJ2-2, with D possibly matching TRBD1 (7 bases). The CDR3 is 16 amino acids. Germline V gene lookup returns CDR1 MDHEN and CDR2 SYDVKM. The V gene lost 6 bases and the J gene lost 6 bases, with 20 bases spanning the gap. The CDR3 nucleotides read TGTGCCAGCAGCCCAGGGCAGGGGGACTCCCCCGGGGAGCTGTTTTTT. It translates to CASSPGQGDSPGELFF. Based on the CDR3 plus reference TRBV28 and TRBJ2-2, the full variable domain is DVKVTQSSRYLVKRTGEKVFLECVQDMDHENMFWYRQDPGLGLRLIYFSYDVKMKEKGDIPEGYSVSREKKERFSLILESASTNQTSMYLCASSPGQGDSPGELFFGEGSRLTVL.

This chain connects TRBV7-2 to TRBJ2-3; TRBD2 might be the D (5 bases). The germline V gene has CDR1 SGHTA and CDR2 FQGNSA. The ends were cut back, 5 bases at V and 3 bases at J, with 12 bases in the middle. The CDR3 sequence is 14 residues long. The CDR3 region is CASSKIALTDTQYF. The CDR3 DNA sequence: TGTGCCAGCAGCAAAATAGCGTTGACAGATACGCAGTATTTT. Supplemented by reference TRBV7-2 and TRBJ2-3, the full variable domain reads GAGVSQSPSNKVTEKGKDVELRCDPISGHTALYWYRQSLGQGLEFLIYFQGNSAPDKSGLPSDRFSAERTGGSVSTLTIQRTQQEDSAVYLCASSKIALTDTQYFGPGTRLTVL.

This clonotype occurred many times. J is TRBJ1-1 and V is TRBV7-9; TRBD1 matches 7 bases. The V gene's germline CDR1 is SEHNR and CDR2 FQNEAQ (reference sequence). The length of the CDR3 is 12 residues. V shed 5 bases, J shed 11 bases, and the junction held 8 bases outside the gene matches. CDR3 DNA: TGTGCCAGCAGCAGATCGACAGGGAGGGCTTTCTTT. It specifies CASSRSTGRAFF.

The chain uses TRBV7-9 and TRBJ1-3; maybe TRBD1 (6 bases). V was pared by 4 bases and J by 4 bases, with 8 bases between. CDR1 and CDR2 (germline): SEHNR, FQNEAQ (reference sequence). The CDR3 is 13 residues long. In DNA, the CDR3 is TGTGCCAGCAGCTGGACAGCAGGAAACACCATATATTTT. Encoded protein: CASSWTAGNTIYF.

This clonotype was counted between two and nine times. The chain links TRBV11-1 to TRBJ2-7, with D perhaps matching TRBD1 (6 bases). The CDR3 length is 13 residues. Germline V gene sequence: CDR1 SGHAT, CDR2 FQDESV (reference sequence). Deletions cut 2 bases from V and 6 bases from J, with 11 bases between. The CDR3 DNA is TGTGCCAGCAGCTTACGGCAGGGGATCGAGCAGTACGTC. Its protein is CASSLRQGIEQYV.

A few counts support this clonotype. The gene calls are TRBV12-3 or TRBV12-4 and TRBJ2-5; D unresolved. CDR3 size: 13 residues. V gave up 3 bases and J gave up 1 base, with 6 bases separating them. CDR3 nucleotides: TGTGCCAGCAGTTTTCGTCCCCAAGAGACCCAGTACTTC. Translated: CASSFRPQETQYF.